Listed below are T cell receptor beta chains from one sample, sequenced in a study of cytomegalovirus exposure and HLA in healthy donors. TCRdb's table, derived via immunoSEQ multiplex PCR, lists solely in-frame clones and lacks some. This sample has around 200,000 clones, with around 90% found just once. Sequenced input: PBMCs. These receptors were obtained from a woman aged 18-29 years in good health and CMV-seronegative. Each CDR3 is given with its conserved first and last residue. The D gene is left open where the match is weak. Size tells how often a clone was seen (once, few, many) or the class of an expanded clone, and some rows leave it out.

TRBD2 21 TRBJ2-2 TRBV27 . TGTGCCAGCAGTTTTCTCACTAGCGGGAGGGCCGGTAGTTTGTTGGCCGGGGAGCTGTTTTTT CASSFLTSGRAGSLLAGELFF
TRBD2 15 TRBJ2-2 TRBV7-9 . TGTGCCAGCAGCAATAGCGGGAGGGCCACCGGGGAGCTGTTTTTT CASSNSGRATGELFF
TRBD2 14 TRBJ2-1 TRBV11-3 . TGTGCCAGTTCCATAGCGGGATCCTACAATGAGCAGTTCTTC CASSIAGSYNEQFF
. 15 TRBJ2-7 TRBV5-4 . TGTGCCAGCAGCTTGGGGGGACACAGCTCCTACGAGCAGTACTTC CASSLGGHSSYEQYF
. 12 TRBJ1-2 TRBV29-1 once TGCAGCGCCCTGGGAGACGACTATGGCTACACCTTC CSALGDDYGYTF
TRBD2 17 TRBJ2-2 TRBV7-6 . TGTGCCAGCAGCTTGCGAGCGGGAGGTTTTGGGACCGGGGAGCTGTTTTTT CASSLRAGGFGTGELFF
. 14 TRBJ2-3 TRBV29-1 . TGCAGCGTTGAAGGTAGCGGATACACAGATACGCAGTATTTT CSVEGSGYTDTQYF
TRBD2 13 TRBJ2-5 TRBV28 . TGTGCCAGCAGCCCCGGGAGGGAAGAGACCCAGTACTTC CASSPGREETQYF
. 14 TRBJ1-4 TRBV7-8 few TGTGCCAGCAGCTTAGTGGTCAACTATGAAAAACTGTTTTTT CASSLVVNYEKLFF
. 15 TRBJ2-3 TRBV4-3 . TGCGCCAGCAGCCTGTCAGGTAGCGCGGCAGATACGCAGTATTTT CASSLSGSAADTQYF
TRBD1 14 TRBJ2-7 TRBV27 . TGTGCCAGCACCCTAGGACAGGGGGACCGCGAGCAGTACTTC CASTLGQGDREQYF
. 13 TRBJ2-5 TRBV7-2 . TGTGCCAGCAGCCCCCGGTTGCTAGAGACCCAGTACTTC CASSPRLLETQYF
. 12 TRBJ2-3 TRBV7-6 . TGTGCCAGCAGTTCAGGAACAGATACGCAGTATTTT CASSSGTDTQYF
. 15 TRBJ2-7 TRBV5-6 . TGTGCCAGCAGCAAAACCCGGGACTGGGGCTACGAGCAGTACTTC CASSKTRDWGYEQYF
TRBD1 13 TRBJ2-7 TRBV10-1 . TGCGCCAGCAGTGCGGGACAGTACTACGAGCAGTACTTC CASSAGQYYEQYF
TRBD2 15 TRBJ2-2 TRBV6-5 . TGTGCCAGCTCGTGGGGACTAGAGAACACCGGGGAGCTGTTTTTT CASSWGLENTGELFF
TRBD1 14 TRBJ1-2 TRBV7-9 . TGTGCCAGCAGCTTCGGGGACAGCTACTATGGCTACACCTTC CASSFGDSYYGYTF
. 14 TRBJ1-1 TRBV4-1 . TGCGCCAGCAGCCAAGACAGGCGGAACACTGAAGCTTTCTTT CASSQDRRNTEAFF
TRBD2 17 TRBJ2-1 TRBV13 . TGTGCCAGCAGCTTAGGTACTAGCGGGAGATTGTCGGGGGAGCAGTTCTTC CASSLGTSGRLSGEQFF
TRBD1 15 TRBJ1-5 TRBV6-5 . TGTGCCAGCAGTTACTCGGGGACAGGGGATCAGCCCCAGCATTTT CASSYSGTGDQPQHF
TRBD1 15 TRBJ1-1 TRBV7-9 . TGTGCCAGCAGCTCATGGGGACAGTTGGACACTGAAGCTTTCTTT CASSSWGQLDTEAFF
TRBD1 12 TRBJ2-7 TRBV7-9 . TGTGCCAGCAGCGGGGACAGCTACGAGCAGTACTTC CASSGDSYEQYF
. 12 TRBJ1-2 TRBV19 . TGTGCCAGTAGAGGACAGAACTATGGCTACACCTTC CASRGQNYGYTF
TRBD2 15 TRBJ2-2 TRBV5-1 . TGCGCCAGCAGCGCGGGAGTCATCCGCACCGGGGAGCTGTTTTTT CASSAGVIRTGELFF
. 22 TRBJ2-1 TRBV28 . TGTGCCAGCAGCCCCGCCGGCATCTCAGATTCGCGAGGGTTGAGCTCCTACAATGAGCAGTTCTTC CASSPAGISDSRGLSSYNEQFF
TRBD2 17 TRBJ2-2 TRBV5-1 . TGCGCCAGCAGCTCCCCGAGGGGAGGGTCCATATCCGGGGAGCTGTTTTTT CASSSPRGGSISGELFF
TRBD1 18 TRBJ2-6 TRBV2 . TGTGCCAGCAGTAAATCAGGGGGCGCAAGGGCTGGGGCCAACGTCCTGACTTTC CASSKSGGARAGANVLTF
. 19 TRBJ2-7 TRBV21-1 once TGTGCCAGCAGCAAAGCAAGCCGGGACAGGGGTTGCAGCTCCTACGAGCAGTACTTC CASSKASRDRGCSSYEQYF
. 14 TRBJ2-1 TRBV7-9 . TGTGCCAGCAGCTTATCGACAGCGTACAATGAGCAGTTCTTC CASSLSTAYNEQFF
TRBD2 18 TRBJ2-1 TRBV11-2 . TGTGCCAGCACCCCCAGGGTAGCGGGAGTCCGCTCCTACAATGAGCAGTTCTTC CASTPRVAGVRSYNEQFF
. 15 TRBJ2-1 TRBV27 . TGTGCCAGCAGTTCGAGCAGGGATCTGGACAATGAGCAGTTCTTC CASSSSRDLDNEQFF
. 13 TRBJ1-1 TRBV28 few TGTGCCAGCAGGGGACACATGAACACTGAAGCTTTCTTT CASRGHMNTEAFF
TRBD1 14 TRBJ1-2 TRBV4-2 . TGTGCCAGCAGCCAAGGGGAAACAGGGGTTGGCTACACCTTC CASSQGETGVGYTF
. 14 TRBJ2-1 TRBV4-1 . TGCGCCAGCAGTCAGGGCAGGGTGAGCTATGAGCAGTTCTTC CASSQGRVSYEQFF
TRBD1 16 TRBJ1-3 TRBV5-1 . TGCGCCAGCAGCCCCGCAGGGGGCGCATCTGGAAACACCATATATTTT CASSPAGGASGNTIYF
TRBD1 15 TRBJ2-7 TRBV27 . TGTGCCAGCAGCCGCCGGGACAGGGGGCTCTACGAGCAGTACTTC CASSRRDRGLYEQYF
TRBD1 14 TRBJ1-5 TRBV4-1 once TGCGCCAGCAGCCGACAGGGAAGCAATCAGCCCCAGCATTTT CASSRQGSNQPQHF
. 11 TRBJ2-3 TRBV20-1 . TGCAGTGCGGAGAGCACAGATACGCAGTATTTT CSAESTDTQYF
. 14 TRBJ2-7 TRBV1 . TGCACCAGCAGCCAAGGGGAGGGTTCCTACGAGCAGTACTTC CTSSQGEGSYEQYF
. 15 TRBJ1-1 TRBV19 . TGTGCCAGTAGTCCGGCAGGCCCGTGGAACACTGAAGCTTTCTTT CASSPAGPWNTEAFF
. 14 TRBJ2-3 TRBV6-5 . TGTGCCAGCAGACAGGGAAACGGAATCCATACGCAGTATTTT CASRQGNGIHTQYF
TRBD1 13 TRBJ1-2 TRBV29-1 . TGCAGCGTTGGAGGACAGGGAGGGATTGGCTACACCTTC CSVGGQGGIGYTF
TRBD1 16 TRBJ2-7 TRBV18 once TGTGCCAGCTCACCCTACGGACAGGGACGAATCTACGAGCAGTACTTC CASSPYGQGRIYEQYF
. 18 TRBJ2-2 TRBV14 . TGTGCCAGCAGCCAAGATGTCGGAAGGCGGCCCAACACCGGGGAGCTGTTTTTT CASSQDVGRRPNTGELFF
. 16 TRBJ2-5 TRBV7-9 . TGTGCCAGCAGCTTTTTATCTGCAGGGAAGCTGGAGACCCAGTACTTC CASSFLSAGKLETQYF
. 16 TRBJ2-7 TRBV11-2 . TGTGCCAGCAGCTTAGATGCGGCTGGGGCCTTTTACGAGCAGTACTTC CASSLDAAGAFYEQYF
. 13 TRBJ1-1 TRBV6-5 once TGTGCCAGCACCCGGGGGGGCAACACTGAAGCTTTCTTT CASTRGGNTEAFF
TRBD1 14 TRBJ2-7 TRBV18 once TGTGCCAGCTCACCCGGACAGGGAAGAGGTGAGCAGTACTTC CASSPGQGRGEQYF
. 12 TRBJ2-1 TRBV7-8 . TGTGCCAGCAGCCACAGGACAGTTCAGCAGTTCTTC CASSHRTVQQFF
. 14 TRBJ1-1 TRBV7-3 . TGTGCCAGCAGCTTACGCGACAGAGACACTGAAGCTTTCTTT CASSLRDRDTEAFF
. 14 TRBJ1-1 TRBV7-6 . TGTGCCAGCAGCTTAGGAGAGGGGGGGAGTGAAGCTTTCTTT CASSLGEGGSEAFF
. 15 TRBJ2-7 TRBV4-1 . TGCGCCAGCAGCCAAGGTGGGGCCGCGAGCTACGAGCAGTACTTC CASSQGGAASYEQYF
. 15 TRBJ2-7 TRBV4-2 few TGTGCCAGCAGCCCGTTAGACGGGAGACCCTACGAGCAGTACTTC CASSPLDGRPYEQYF
TRBD2 16 TRBJ2-1 TRBV9 . TGTGCCAGCAGCGTAGGCCTTAGCGGGGCCCTAAGTGAGCAGTTCTTC CASSVGLSGALSEQFF
. 17 TRBJ2-7 TRBV5-1 . TGCGCCAGCAGCTTGGGGGAGGACCACCCTTCGACCTACGAGCAGTACTTC CASSLGEDHPSTYEQYF